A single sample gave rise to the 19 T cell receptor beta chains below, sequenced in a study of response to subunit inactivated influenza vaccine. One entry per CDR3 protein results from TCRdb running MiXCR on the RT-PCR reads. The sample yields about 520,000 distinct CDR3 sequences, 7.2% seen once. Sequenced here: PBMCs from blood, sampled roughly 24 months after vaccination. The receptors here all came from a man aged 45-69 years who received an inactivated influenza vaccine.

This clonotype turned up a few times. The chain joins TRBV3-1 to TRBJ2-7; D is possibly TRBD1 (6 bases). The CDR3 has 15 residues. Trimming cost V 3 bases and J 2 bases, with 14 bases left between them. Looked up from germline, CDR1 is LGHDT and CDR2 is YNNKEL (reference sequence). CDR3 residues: CASSQGQGPAYEQYF. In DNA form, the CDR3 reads TGTGCCAGCAGCCAGGGCCAGGGGCCCGCCTACGAGCAGTACTTC.

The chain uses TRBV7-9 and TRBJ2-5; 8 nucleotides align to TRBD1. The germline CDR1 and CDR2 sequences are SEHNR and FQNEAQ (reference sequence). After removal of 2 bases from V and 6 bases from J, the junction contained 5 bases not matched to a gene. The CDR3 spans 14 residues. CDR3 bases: TGTGCCAGCAGCTTACAGGGGGCCGAGAAGACCCAGTACTTC. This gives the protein CASSLQGAEKTQYF.

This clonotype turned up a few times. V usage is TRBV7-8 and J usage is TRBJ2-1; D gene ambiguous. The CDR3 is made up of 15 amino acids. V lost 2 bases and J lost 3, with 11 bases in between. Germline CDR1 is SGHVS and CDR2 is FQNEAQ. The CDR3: CASSLFSKNYNEQFF. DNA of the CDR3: TGTGCCAGCAGCTTATTCTCCAAGAACTACAATGAGCAGTTCTTC.

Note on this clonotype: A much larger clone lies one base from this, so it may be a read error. The CDR3 nucleotides are TGCAGTGCGCTGAAATCAGCTAACTATGGCTACACCTTC. It is translated as CSALKSANYGYTF. J is TRBJ1-2 and V is TRBV20-1; D not certain. Germline CDR1 reads DFQATT; CDR2 reads SNEGSKA (reference sequence). The CDR3 totals 13 residues. Deletions cut 6 bases from V and 0 bases from J, with 11 bases between.

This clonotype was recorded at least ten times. The CDR3 reads CSARDEVYEQYF. As DNA, the CDR3 is TGCAGTGCTAGAGATGAGGTCTACGAGCAGTACTTC. The V gene is TRBV20-1, the J gene TRBJ2-7, with no clear D. Per the germline V gene, CDR1 is DFQATT and CDR2 is SNEGSKA (reference sequence). The CDR3 consists of 12 residues. The V end lost 0 bases, the J end lost 3 bases, and 6 bases lay between the germline ends.

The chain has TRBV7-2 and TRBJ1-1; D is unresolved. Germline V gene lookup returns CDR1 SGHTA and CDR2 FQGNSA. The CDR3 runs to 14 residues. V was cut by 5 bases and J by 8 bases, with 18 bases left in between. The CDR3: CASSPRHGTEEAFF. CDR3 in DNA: TGTGCCAGCAGCCCCCGACACGGAACTGAGGAAGCTTTCTTT.

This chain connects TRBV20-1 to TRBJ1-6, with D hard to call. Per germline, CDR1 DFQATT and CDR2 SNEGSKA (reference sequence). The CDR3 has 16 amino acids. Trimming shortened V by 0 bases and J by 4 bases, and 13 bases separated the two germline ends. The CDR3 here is CSARDLLSPYNSPLHF. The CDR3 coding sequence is TGCAGTGCTAGAGATTTATTATCGCCTTATAATTCACCCCTCCACTTT.

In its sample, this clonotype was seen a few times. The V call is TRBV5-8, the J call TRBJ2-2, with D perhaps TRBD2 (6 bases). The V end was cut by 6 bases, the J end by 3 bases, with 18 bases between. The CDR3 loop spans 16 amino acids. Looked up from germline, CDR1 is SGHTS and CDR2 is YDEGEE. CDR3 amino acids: CASTIWRGRDTGELFF. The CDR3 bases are TGTGCCAGCACCATTTGGAGGGGCAGGGACACCGGGGAGCTGTTTTTT.

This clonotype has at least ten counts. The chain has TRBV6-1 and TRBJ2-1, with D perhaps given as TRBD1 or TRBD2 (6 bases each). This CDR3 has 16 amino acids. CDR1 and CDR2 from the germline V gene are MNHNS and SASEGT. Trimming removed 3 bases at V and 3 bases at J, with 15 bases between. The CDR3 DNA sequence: TGTGCCAGCAGTGACCTTGGGGGGCAGTTCTACAATGAGCAGTTCTTC. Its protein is CASSDLGGQFYNEQFF.

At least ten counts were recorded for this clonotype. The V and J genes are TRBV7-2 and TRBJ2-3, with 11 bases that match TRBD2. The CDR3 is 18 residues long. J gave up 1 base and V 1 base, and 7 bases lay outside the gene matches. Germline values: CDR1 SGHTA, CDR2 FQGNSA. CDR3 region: CASSLGLAGGPGTDTQYF. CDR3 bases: TGTGCCAGCAGCTTAGGCTTAGCGGGAGGGCCCGGCACAGATACGCAGTATTTT.

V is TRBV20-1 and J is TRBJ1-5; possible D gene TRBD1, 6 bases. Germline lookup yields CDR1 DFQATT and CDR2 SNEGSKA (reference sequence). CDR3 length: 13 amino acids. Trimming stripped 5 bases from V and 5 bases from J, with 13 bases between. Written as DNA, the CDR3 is TGCAGTGCTTCACAGGGAGGCGATCAGCCCCAGCATTTT. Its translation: CSASQGGDQPQHF.

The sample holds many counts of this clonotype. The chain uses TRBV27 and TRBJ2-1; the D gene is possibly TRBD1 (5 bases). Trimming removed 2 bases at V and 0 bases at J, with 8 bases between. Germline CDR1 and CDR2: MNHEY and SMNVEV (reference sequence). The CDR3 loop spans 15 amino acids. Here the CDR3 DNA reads TGTGCCAGCAGTTTAAGACAGAGCTCCTACAATGAGCAGTTCTTC. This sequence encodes CASSLRQSSYNEQFF.

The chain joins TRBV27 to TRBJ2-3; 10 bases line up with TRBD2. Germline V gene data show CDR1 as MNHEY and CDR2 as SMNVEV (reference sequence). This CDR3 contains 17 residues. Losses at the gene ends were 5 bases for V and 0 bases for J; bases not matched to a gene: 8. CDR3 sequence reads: CASSRRTSGISTDTQYF. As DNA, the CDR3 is TGTGCCAGCAGTCGACGCACTAGCGGGATTAGCACAGATACGCAGTATTTT.

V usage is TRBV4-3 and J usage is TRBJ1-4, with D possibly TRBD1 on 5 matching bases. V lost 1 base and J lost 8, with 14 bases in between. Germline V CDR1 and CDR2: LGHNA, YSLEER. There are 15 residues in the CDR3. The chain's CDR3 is CASSQGRGGWEKLFF. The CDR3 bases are TGCGCCAGCAGCCAAGGACGCGGGGGTTGGGAAAAACTGTTTTTT.

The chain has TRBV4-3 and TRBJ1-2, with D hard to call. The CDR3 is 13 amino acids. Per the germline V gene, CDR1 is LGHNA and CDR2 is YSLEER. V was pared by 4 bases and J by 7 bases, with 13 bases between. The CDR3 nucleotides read TGCGCCAGCAGCCCCGGGGTGGGGTCTGGCTACACCTTC. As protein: CASSPGVGSGYTF.

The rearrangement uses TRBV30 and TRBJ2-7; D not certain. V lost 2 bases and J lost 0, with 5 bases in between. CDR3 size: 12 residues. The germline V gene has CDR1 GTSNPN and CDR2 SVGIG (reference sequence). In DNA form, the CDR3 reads TGTGCCTGGAGTAGGGCCTCCTACGAGCAGTACTTC. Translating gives CAWSRASYEQYF.

The CDR3 DNA reads TGTGCCATCAGTGAAAGACAGGGCCGGTTAGCGGGGGGGAACAATGAGCAGTTCTTC. Its translation is CAISERQGRLAGGNNEQFF. The V and J genes are TRBV10-3 and TRBJ2-1; 11 bases align to TRBD2. Germline values: CDR1 ENHRY, CDR2 SYGVKD. The CDR3 has 19 residues. V was clipped by 3 bases and J by 5 bases; unmatched bases: 15.

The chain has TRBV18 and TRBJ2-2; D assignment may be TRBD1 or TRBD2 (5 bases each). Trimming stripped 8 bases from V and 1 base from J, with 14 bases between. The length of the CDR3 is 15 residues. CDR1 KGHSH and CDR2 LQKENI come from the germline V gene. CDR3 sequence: CASLQGRRNTGELFF. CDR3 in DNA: TGTGCCAGCCTCCAGGGACGTCGGAACACCGGGGAGCTGTTTTTT.

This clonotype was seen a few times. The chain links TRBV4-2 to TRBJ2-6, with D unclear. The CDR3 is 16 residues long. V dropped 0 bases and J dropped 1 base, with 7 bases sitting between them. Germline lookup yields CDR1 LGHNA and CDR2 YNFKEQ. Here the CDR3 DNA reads TGTGCCAGCAGCCAAGATCTAAATTCTGGGGCCAACGTCCTGACTTTC. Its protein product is CASSQDLNSGANVLTF.